This T cell receptor (beta chain) was profiled in a study of blood T cell repertoires in COVID-19. Study in general: Collection of acute and convalescent COVID-19 samples took place in the United States, Italy and Spain. T cells, B-cell-depleted T cells, or PBMCs supplied cDNA or gDNA.

As handled by the study authors: Cell counts per sample came from amplifying reference gene primers. TCRdb's copy holds only in-frame clones and misses some; the assay was immunoSEQ multiplex PCR. From that table come the V and J calls and clone size; the DNA was used to work out D and trimming. The sample holds about 490,000 clones; approximately 85% are singletons and the top ten take under 4%. The table lists this clone with a count of one. The CDR3 has 14 amino acids. The V gene's germline CDR1 is MGHDK and CDR2 SYGVNS. Unmatched junction bases numbered 6, after V lost 7 bases and J lost 2 bases. The TCR sequence derives from a human donor in a cohort sampled during active COVID-19. Sequenced: peripheral blood. The gene calls are TRBV25-1 and TRBJ2-7; 9 bases fit TRBD2. The CDR3 loop is CASTSAGGPYEQYF. DNA of the CDR3: TGTGCCAGCACATCAGCGGGAGGACCCTACGAGCAGTACTTC.